The following is a TCR beta chain sequence with its context. Its specificity is not known. This entry comes from a study of regulatory T cells. The PCR used 52 TRBV and 13 TRBJ primers. The repertoire was sequenced with immunoSEQ multiplex PCR; TCRdb's copy has only in-frame clones and lacks some. The sample contains about 20,000 clones, more than 85% of which appear only once. A couple of CD3G-deficient patients had more severe autoimmunity; all had some. Patients aged 2 to 39 years had fewer naive T cells. V gave up 7 bases and J gave up 5 bases; unmatched junction bases: 5. Germline CDR1 MDHEN, CDR2 SYDVKM. CDR3 size: 14 residues. Study observations and caveats: In patients, unique TRB V-J pairs were restricted and V/J usage skewed, especially in Tregs.

The rearrangement joins TRBV28 to TRBJ2-2; 9 nucleotides align to TRBD1. This TCR was recovered from a child aged 2 to 10 with CD3G deficiency. Specimen: CD8+ T cells sorted from blood. The CDR3 DNA sequence: TGTGCCAGCAAGCCGACAGGGGGTACCGGGGAGCTGTTTTTT. Translating gives CASKPTGGTGELFF.